The rows below give T cell receptor beta chains drawn from one sample of a study of shared clonotypes between healthy human individuals. Repertoires were generated with immunoSEQ multiplex PCR, while TCRdb's copy carries only in-frame clones and drops some. This table holds fewer than 850,000 clones, about 97% found once. The sample taken for sequencing was naive CD8+ T cells sorted from blood. The receptors were sampled from a man aged 30-40 years in good health. CDR3s include the opening cysteine and the closing phenylalanine or tryptophan. D genes are given only for firm matches. Rows give clone size only sometimes, using once, few, many, or a class for an expanded clone.

CDR3 DNA: TGTGCCAGCTTTCCCTACAGGGGGGGTAACTACGAGCAGTACTTC
CDR3 protein: CASFPYRGGNYEQYF
CDR3 length: 15
D gene: NA
J gene: TRBJ2-7
V gene: TRBV28
clone size: NA

CDR3 DNA: TGTGCCAGCAGTTTTGGCCCCGGGAGGGCGTACAATGAGCAGTTCTTC
CDR3 protein: CASSFGPGRAYNEQFF
CDR3 length: 16
D gene: TRBD2
J gene: TRBJ2-1
V gene: TRBV27
clone size: NA

CDR3 DNA: TGTGCCACCAGCAGAGATCAGAACGCGGAGACCCAGTACTTC
CDR3 protein: CATSRDQNAETQYF
CDR3 length: 14
D gene: NA
J gene: TRBJ2-5
V gene: TRBV15
clone size: NA

CDR3 DNA: TGTGCCAGCAGTGGCGGGACTAGCCCCACCGGGGAGCTGTTTTTT
CDR3 protein: CASSGGTSPTGELFF
CDR3 length: 15
D gene: TRBD2
J gene: TRBJ2-2
V gene: TRBV6-5
clone size: NA

CDR3 DNA: TGCGCCAGCAGCCAAGATATGATAGGGGGCTTGGTCACCGGGGAGCTGTTTTTT
CDR3 protein: CASSQDMIGGLVTGELFF
CDR3 length: 18
D gene: TRBD1
J gene: TRBJ2-2
V gene: TRBV4-3
clone size: NA

CDR3 DNA: TGCAGCGTTCCGGGACAGGGGGAGCAGTACTTC
CDR3 protein: CSVPGQGEQYF
CDR3 length: 11
D gene: TRBD1
J gene: TRBJ2-7
V gene: TRBV29-1
clone size: few

CDR3 DNA: TGTGCCAGTAGTATAGGTATGGATACGCAGTATTTT
CDR3 protein: CASSIGMDTQYF
CDR3 length: 12
D gene: NA
J gene: TRBJ2-3
V gene: TRBV19
clone size: NA

CDR3 DNA: TGTGCCAGCAGCTTACCACAGGGGGAAGAGACCCAGTACTTC
CDR3 protein: CASSLPQGEETQYF
CDR3 length: 14
D gene: TRBD1
J gene: TRBJ2-5
V gene: TRBV7-9
clone size: NA

CDR3 DNA: TGTGCCAGCAGCAATTCCGGGGAGCTGTTTTTT
CDR3 protein: CASSNSGELFF
CDR3 length: 11
D gene: NA
J gene: TRBJ2-2
V gene: TRBV9
clone size: NA

CDR3 DNA: TGTGCCAGCAGTCACCTAGCAGATACGCAGTATTTT
CDR3 protein: CASSHLADTQYF
CDR3 length: 12
D gene: NA
J gene: TRBJ2-3
V gene: TRBV27
clone size: NA

CDR3 DNA: TGTGCCAGCAGCCCCAAATCCGGACTAGCGTATACGCAGTATTTT
CDR3 protein: CASSPKSGLAYTQYF
CDR3 length: 15
D gene: TRBD2
J gene: TRBJ2-3
V gene: TRBV7-9
clone size: NA

CDR3 DNA: TGTGCCAGCACCTTAGCTCGGAGCGGGAGCTCCTACGAGCAGTACTTC
CDR3 protein: CASTLARSGSSYEQYF
CDR3 length: 16
D gene: TRBD2
J gene: TRBJ2-7
V gene: TRBV28
clone size: NA

CDR3 DNA: TGTGCCAGCACAACCCGAGATGGCTCCTACGAGCAGTACTTC
CDR3 protein: CASTTRDGSYEQYF
CDR3 length: 14
D gene: NA
J gene: TRBJ2-7
V gene: TRBV6-6
clone size: NA

CDR3 DNA: TGTGCCACCAGCAGAGATCTTCAGGGGGGTGAGCAGTTCTTC
CDR3 protein: CATSRDLQGGEQFF
CDR3 length: 14
D gene: NA
J gene: TRBJ2-1
V gene: TRBV15
clone size: NA

CDR3 DNA: TGCGCCAGCAGCTCGGGACAGCTCAATCAGCCCCAGCATTTT
CDR3 protein: CASSSGQLNQPQHF
CDR3 length: 14
D gene: TRBD1
J gene: TRBJ1-5
V gene: TRBV5-1
clone size: NA

CDR3 DNA: TGTGCCAGCAGTTTCTACGGGACTAGCGGGGTCTCCTACGAGCAGTACTTC
CDR3 protein: CASSFYGTSGVSYEQYF
CDR3 length: 17
D gene: TRBD2
J gene: TRBJ2-7
V gene: TRBV27
clone size: NA

CDR3 DNA: TGTGCCAGCAGCTTGATAGCGGGAGGGTTAGATACGCAGTATTTT
CDR3 protein: CASSLIAGGLDTQYF
CDR3 length: 15
D gene: TRBD2
J gene: TRBJ2-3
V gene: TRBV11-2
clone size: once

CDR3 DNA: TGTGCCAGCAGCGTCGGGGGGGTTGAGCAGTTCTTC
CDR3 protein: CASSVGGVEQFF
CDR3 length: 12
D gene: TRBD2
J gene: TRBJ2-1
V gene: TRBV9
clone size: NA

CDR3 DNA: TGTGCCAGCAGCTTGGTCGGGGGCCTCGACGAGCAGTACTTC
CDR3 protein: CASSLVGGLDEQYF
CDR3 length: 14
D gene: NA
J gene: TRBJ2-7
V gene: TRBV5-8
clone size: NA

CDR3 DNA: TGTGCCAGCTCCCAGGGACCTAGGGACTATGGCTACACCTTC
CDR3 protein: CASSQGPRDYGYTF
CDR3 length: 14
D gene: NA
J gene: TRBJ1-2
V gene: TRBV11-2
clone size: NA

CDR3 DNA: TGTGCCAGCAGCCACCATAAAGGGGATGAGCAGTTCTTC
CDR3 protein: CASSHHKGDEQFF
CDR3 length: 13
D gene: NA
J gene: TRBJ2-1
V gene: TRBV11-2
clone size: NA

CDR3 DNA: TGTGCCAGCAGCATTAGTCGGCGGTTTGAGCAGTACTTC
CDR3 protein: CASSISRRFEQYF
CDR3 length: 13
D gene: NA
J gene: TRBJ2-7
V gene: TRBV27
clone size: NA

CDR3 DNA: TGTGCCAGCAGTTTTTTTCTCGGGGTAGACTACGAGCAGTACTTC
CDR3 protein: CASSFFLGVDYEQYF
CDR3 length: 15
D gene: NA
J gene: TRBJ2-7
V gene: TRBV7-2
clone size: NA

CDR3 DNA: TGTGCTAGTGGTTTGGCTAGCGCTTTAAATGAGCAGTTCTTC
CDR3 protein: CASGLASALNEQFF
CDR3 length: 14
D gene: NA
J gene: TRBJ2-1
V gene: TRBV12-5
clone size: NA

CDR3 DNA: TGTGCCAGCAGCTGGGGCGCGTACGAGCAGTACTTC
CDR3 protein: CASSWGAYEQYF
CDR3 length: 12
D gene: NA
J gene: TRBJ2-7
V gene: TRBV5-6
clone size: NA

CDR3 DNA: TGCGCCAGCAGTTTCAAGACGGTGAATTACAATGAGCAGTTCTTC
CDR3 protein: CASSFKTVNYNEQFF
CDR3 length: 15
D gene: NA
J gene: TRBJ2-1
V gene: TRBV4-1
clone size: few

CDR3 DNA: TGTGCCAGCAGTGAAGAGCGGATTGAAGCTTTCTTT
CDR3 protein: CASSEERIEAFF
CDR3 length: 12
D gene: NA
J gene: TRBJ1-1
V gene: TRBV2
clone size: NA

CDR3 DNA: TGTGCCAGCAGGGCCAGGGGCTTCAACGAGCAGTACTTC
CDR3 protein: CASRARGFNEQYF
CDR3 length: 13
D gene: NA
J gene: TRBJ2-7
V gene: TRBV2
clone size: NA

CDR3 DNA: TGTGCCAGCAGCTTGCCAGGGGGCTTAAACATTCAGTACTTC
CDR3 protein: CASSLPGGLNIQYF
CDR3 length: 14
D gene: TRBD1
J gene: TRBJ2-4
V gene: TRBV7-2
clone size: NA

CDR3 DNA: TGTGCCAGCAGTTCCGGTTTAGGGGGCATTACTGAAGCTTTCTTT
CDR3 protein: CASSSGLGGITEAFF
CDR3 length: 15
D gene: TRBD1
J gene: TRBJ1-1
V gene: TRBV6-5
clone size: NA

CDR3 DNA: TGTGCCAGCAGCCAAGATGGGCAGCGATATAGCAATCAGCCCCAGCATTTT
CDR3 protein: CASSQDGQRYSNQPQHF
CDR3 length: 17
D gene: NA
J gene: TRBJ1-5
V gene: TRBV14
clone size: NA

CDR3 DNA: TGTGCCAGCAGTTCAACCGGGACTAGCGGTTACAATGAGCAGTTCTTC
CDR3 protein: CASSSTGTSGYNEQFF
CDR3 length: 16
D gene: TRBD2
J gene: TRBJ2-1
V gene: TRBV28
clone size: NA

CDR3 DNA: TGTGCCAGCAGCTTAGAGGATTGGTCAGATACGCAGTATTTT
CDR3 protein: CASSLEDWSDTQYF
CDR3 length: 14
D gene: NA
J gene: TRBJ2-3
V gene: TRBV7-8
clone size: once

CDR3 DNA: TGTGCCAGCACCCGCGGGACGTCTGGAAACACCATATATTTT
CDR3 protein: CASTRGTSGNTIYF
CDR3 length: 14
D gene: NA
J gene: TRBJ1-3
V gene: TRBV7-6
clone size: NA

CDR3 DNA: TGCAGCGTTGTTGTTGGCCTGGGACTAGCAGGCAATGAGCAGTTCTTC
CDR3 protein: CSVVVGLGLAGNEQFF
CDR3 length: 16
D gene: TRBD2
J gene: TRBJ2-1
V gene: TRBV29-1
clone size: NA

CDR3 DNA: TGTGCCAGCAGCTTGACTAGCGGGAGTTTTGACGAGCAGTACTTC
CDR3 protein: CASSLTSGSFDEQYF
CDR3 length: 15
D gene: TRBD2
J gene: TRBJ2-7
V gene: TRBV7-9
clone size: NA

CDR3 DNA: TGCGCCAGCAGCCAAGAGCCGGCCGCAGGGGGCGAAGGCTACACCTTC
CDR3 protein: CASSQEPAAGGEGYTF
CDR3 length: 16
D gene: TRBD1
J gene: TRBJ1-2
V gene: TRBV4-1
clone size: once

CDR3 DNA: TGTGCCAGCAGCCCAAGTACAGGGAACCAGAAAAACATTCAGTACTTC
CDR3 protein: CASSPSTGNQKNIQYF
CDR3 length: 16
D gene: NA
J gene: TRBJ2-4
V gene: TRBV7-9
clone size: NA

CDR3 DNA: TGCGCCAGCACCTCTTCCTACGAGCAGTACTTC
CDR3 protein: CASTSSYEQYF
CDR3 length: 11
D gene: NA
J gene: TRBJ2-7
V gene: TRBV10-2
clone size: NA

CDR3 DNA: TGCGCCAGCAGCTTGGAGACAGGTGAGAGGGGATCGGACACTGAAGCTTTCTTT
CDR3 protein: CASSLETGERGSDTEAFF
CDR3 length: 18
D gene: NA
J gene: TRBJ1-1
V gene: TRBV5-1
clone size: NA

CDR3 DNA: TGTGCCAGCAGGGCGACTACGACAGGGGAATATGGCTACACCTTC
CDR3 protein: CASRATTTGEYGYTF
CDR3 length: 15
D gene: TRBD1
J gene: TRBJ1-2
V gene: TRBV7-9
clone size: NA

CDR3 DNA: TGTGCCAGCAGGTCGGGACACAGGGGATGGGGCTACACCTTC
CDR3 protein: CASRSGHRGWGYTF
CDR3 length: 14
D gene: TRBD1
J gene: TRBJ1-2
V gene: TRBV6-5
clone size: NA

CDR3 DNA: TGCGCCAGCAGCCGGGGAGACACGTCCTACGAGCAGTACTTC
CDR3 protein: CASSRGDTSYEQYF
CDR3 length: 14
D gene: NA
J gene: TRBJ2-7
V gene: TRBV5-1
clone size: NA

CDR3 DNA: TGTGCCAGCAGTGATACCTACGAGCAGTACTTC
CDR3 protein: CASSDTYEQYF
CDR3 length: 11
D gene: NA
J gene: TRBJ2-7
V gene: TRBV6-6
clone size: NA

CDR3 DNA: TGTGCCAGCAGTGATGGCCGTTCCAGCTCCTACGAGCAGTACTTC
CDR3 protein: CASSDGRSSSYEQYF
CDR3 length: 15
D gene: NA
J gene: TRBJ2-7
V gene: TRBV6-1
clone size: NA

CDR3 DNA: TGTGCCAGCACCAGGGCTAACTATGGCTACACCTTC
CDR3 protein: CASTRANYGYTF
CDR3 length: 12
D gene: NA
J gene: TRBJ1-2
V gene: TRBV2
clone size: NA

CDR3 DNA: TGTGCCAGCAGCTTTCCAATTGGGGGCTCCCCGGGTTTCGAGACCCAGTACTTC
CDR3 protein: CASSFPIGGSPGFETQYF
CDR3 length: 18
D gene: NA
J gene: TRBJ2-5
V gene: TRBV9
clone size: NA

CDR3 DNA: TGCGCCAGCAGCTTGATGGCTGTTAGGACAGGGGCTTCGAACACTGAAGCTTTCTTT
CDR3 protein: CASSLMAVRTGASNTEAFF
CDR3 length: 19
D gene: TRBD1
J gene: TRBJ1-1
V gene: TRBV5-1
clone size: NA

CDR3 DNA: TGTGCCAGCAGCTTAGCCCCGACTAGTGTTACGCAGTATTTT
CDR3 protein: CASSLAPTSVTQYF
CDR3 length: 14
D gene: NA
J gene: TRBJ2-3
V gene: TRBV7-6
clone size: NA

CDR3 DNA: TGTGCCAGCAGCCAACGTCCGTACGAGCAGTACTTC
CDR3 protein: CASSQRPYEQYF
CDR3 length: 12
D gene: NA
J gene: TRBJ2-7
V gene: TRBV7-9
clone size: NA

CDR3 DNA: TGTGCCTGGAGTGATACAGGGGTCGGTCAGCCCCAGCATTTT
CDR3 protein: CAWSDTGVGQPQHF
CDR3 length: 14
D gene: TRBD1
J gene: TRBJ1-5
V gene: TRBV30
clone size: NA

CDR3 DNA: TGTGCCAGTAGTACAGGGGTGGACACTGAAGCTTTCTTT
CDR3 protein: CASSTGVDTEAFF
CDR3 length: 13
D gene: NA
J gene: TRBJ1-1
V gene: TRBV19
clone size: NA

CDR3 DNA: TGTGCCAGCGGCCAGGGTGAGGCTTTCTTT
CDR3 protein: CASGQGEAFF
CDR3 length: 10
D gene: NA
J gene: TRBJ1-1
V gene: TRBV6-5
clone size: NA

CDR3 DNA: TGTGCCAGCAGTGAATTGTGGGACAGAGAACAAGAGACCCAGTACTTC
CDR3 protein: CASSELWDREQETQYF
CDR3 length: 16
D gene: TRBD1
J gene: TRBJ2-5
V gene: TRBV6-1
clone size: NA

CDR3 DNA: TGCGCCAGCAGCCCCCGATTCGGACTAGACACAGATACGCAGTATTTT
CDR3 protein: CASSPRFGLDTDTQYF
CDR3 length: 16
D gene: TRBD2
J gene: TRBJ2-3
V gene: TRBV4-1
clone size: NA

CDR3 DNA: TGTGCCAGCACCGCGACCTACGAGCAGTACTTC
CDR3 protein: CASTATYEQYF
CDR3 length: 11
D gene: NA
J gene: TRBJ2-7
V gene: TRBV2
clone size: NA

CDR3 DNA: TGTGCCAGCAGTTACAAGACAGGGGGCCGGGAGACCCAGTACTTC
CDR3 protein: CASSYKTGGRETQYF
CDR3 length: 15
D gene: TRBD1
J gene: TRBJ2-5
V gene: TRBV6-6
clone size: NA

CDR3 DNA: TGTGCCAGCAGCGATCGGGACAGCTATGGCTACACCTTC
CDR3 protein: CASSDRDSYGYTF
CDR3 length: 13
D gene: TRBD1
J gene: TRBJ1-2
V gene: TRBV9
clone size: NA

CDR3 DNA: TGTGCCAGCAGCTCTGGTCCCTACCCCGGGGGGCAGTACTTC
CDR3 protein: CASSSGPYPGGQYF
CDR3 length: 14
D gene: NA
J gene: TRBJ2-7
V gene: TRBV5-5
clone size: NA

CDR3 DNA: TGTGCCAGCAGCATTGACGAGGACAGGGGTCCTCACCGCACAGATACGCAGTATTTT
CDR3 protein: CASSIDEDRGPHRTDTQYF
CDR3 length: 19
D gene: TRBD1
J gene: TRBJ2-3
V gene: TRBV7-9
clone size: NA